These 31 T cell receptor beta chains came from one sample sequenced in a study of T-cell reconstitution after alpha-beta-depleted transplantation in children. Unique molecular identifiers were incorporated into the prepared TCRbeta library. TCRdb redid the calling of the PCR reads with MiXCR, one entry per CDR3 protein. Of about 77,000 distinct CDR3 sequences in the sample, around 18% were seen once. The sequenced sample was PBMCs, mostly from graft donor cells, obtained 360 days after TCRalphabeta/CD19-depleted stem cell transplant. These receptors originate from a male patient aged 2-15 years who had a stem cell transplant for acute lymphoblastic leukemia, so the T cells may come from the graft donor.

CDR3 protein: CASSYGTYSYNEQFF. DNA of the CDR3: TGTGCCAGCAGTTACGGGACTTATTCCTACAATGAGCAGTTCTTC. This rearrangement joins TRBV7-8 to TRBJ2-1; tentative D call: TRBD2 (6 bases). The V gene's germline CDR1 is SGHVS and CDR2 FQNEAQ. Trimming removed 6 bases from V and 1 base from J, with 13 bases in between. The CDR3 runs 15 residues.

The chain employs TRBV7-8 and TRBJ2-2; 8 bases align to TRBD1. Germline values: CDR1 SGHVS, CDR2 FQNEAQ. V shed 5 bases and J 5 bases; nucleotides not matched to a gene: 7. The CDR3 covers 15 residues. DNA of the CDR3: TGTGCCAGCAGCCCCCGGACAGGGAGGACCGGGGAGCTGTTTTTT. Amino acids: CASSPRTGRTGELFF.

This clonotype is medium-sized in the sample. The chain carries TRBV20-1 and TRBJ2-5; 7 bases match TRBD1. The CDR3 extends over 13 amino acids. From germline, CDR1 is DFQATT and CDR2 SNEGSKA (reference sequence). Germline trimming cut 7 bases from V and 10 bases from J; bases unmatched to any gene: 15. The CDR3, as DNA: TGCAGTGGTGCGACGGATTTACACAGGGGCCAGTACTTC. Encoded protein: CSGATDLHRGQYF.

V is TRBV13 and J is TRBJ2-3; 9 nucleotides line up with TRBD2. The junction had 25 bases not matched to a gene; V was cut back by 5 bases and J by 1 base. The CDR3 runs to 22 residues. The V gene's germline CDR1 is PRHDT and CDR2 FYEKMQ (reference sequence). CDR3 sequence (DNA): TGTGCCAGCAGCCCCGAGGCTAGCGGGATCCTTATCCCAATTTGGCGCACAGATACGCAGTATTTT. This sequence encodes CASSPEASGILIPIWRTDTQYF.

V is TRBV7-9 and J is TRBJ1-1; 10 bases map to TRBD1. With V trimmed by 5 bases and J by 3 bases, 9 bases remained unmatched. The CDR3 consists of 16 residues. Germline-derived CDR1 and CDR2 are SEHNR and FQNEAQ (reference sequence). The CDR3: CASSPRDRGLDTEAFF. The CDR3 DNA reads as TGTGCCAGCAGCCCCCGGGACAGGGGTTTGGACACTGAAGCTTTCTTT. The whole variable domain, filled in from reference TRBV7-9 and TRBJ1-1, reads DTGVSQNPRHKITKRGQNVTFRCDPISEHNRLYWYRQTLGQGPEFLTYFQNEAQLEKSRLLSDRFSAERPKGSFSTLEIQRTEQGDSAMYLCASSPRDRGLDTEAFFGQGTRLTVV.

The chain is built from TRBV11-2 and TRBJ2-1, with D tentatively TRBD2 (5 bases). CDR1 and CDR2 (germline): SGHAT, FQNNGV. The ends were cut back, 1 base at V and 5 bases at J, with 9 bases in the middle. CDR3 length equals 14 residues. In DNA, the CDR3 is TGTGCCAGCAGCTTAGTGGCTAGCAACAATGAGCAGTTCTTC. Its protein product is CASSLVASNNEQFF.

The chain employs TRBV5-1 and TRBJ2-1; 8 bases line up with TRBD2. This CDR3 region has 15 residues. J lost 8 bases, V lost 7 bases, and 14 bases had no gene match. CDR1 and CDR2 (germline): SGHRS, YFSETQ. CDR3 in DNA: TGCGCCAGCCGTAAGGTAGCGGGGCTGAGGGATGAGCAGTTCTTC. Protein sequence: CASRKVAGLRDEQFF. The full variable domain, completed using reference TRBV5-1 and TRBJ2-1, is KAGVTQTPRYLIKTRGQQVTLSCSPISGHRSVSWYQQTPGQGLQFLFEYFSETQRNKGNFPGRFSGRQFSNSRSEMNVSTLELGDSALYLCASRKVAGLRDEQFFGPGTRLTVL.

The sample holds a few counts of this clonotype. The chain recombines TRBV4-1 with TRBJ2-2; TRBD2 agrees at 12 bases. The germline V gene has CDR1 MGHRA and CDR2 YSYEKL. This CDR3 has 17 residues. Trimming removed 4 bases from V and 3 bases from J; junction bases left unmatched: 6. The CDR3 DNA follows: TGCGCCAGCAGCCCTAACGGACTAGCGGGATACACCGGGGAGCTGTTTTTT. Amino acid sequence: CASSPNGLAGYTGELFF.

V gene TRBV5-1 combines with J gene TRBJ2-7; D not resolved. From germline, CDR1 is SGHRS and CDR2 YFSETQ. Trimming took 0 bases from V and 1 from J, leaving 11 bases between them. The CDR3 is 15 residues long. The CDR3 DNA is TGCGCCAGCAGCTTGGTCGGCCATGAATCCTACGAGCAGTACTTC. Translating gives CASSLVGHESYEQYF.

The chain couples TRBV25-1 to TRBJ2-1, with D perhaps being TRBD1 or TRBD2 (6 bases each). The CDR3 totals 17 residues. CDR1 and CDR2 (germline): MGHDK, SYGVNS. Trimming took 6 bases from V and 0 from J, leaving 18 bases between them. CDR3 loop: CASSIRGGGLSYNEQFF. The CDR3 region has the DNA TGTGCCAGCAGCATTAGAGGAGGGGGACTCTCCTACAATGAGCAGTTCTTC.

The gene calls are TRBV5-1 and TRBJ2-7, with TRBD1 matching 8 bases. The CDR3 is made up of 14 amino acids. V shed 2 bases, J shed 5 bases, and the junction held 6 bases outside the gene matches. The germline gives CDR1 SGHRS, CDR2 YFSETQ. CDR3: CASSFRRGLNEQYF. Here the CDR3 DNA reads TGCGCCAGCAGCTTTCGCAGGGGGCTCAACGAGCAGTACTTC.

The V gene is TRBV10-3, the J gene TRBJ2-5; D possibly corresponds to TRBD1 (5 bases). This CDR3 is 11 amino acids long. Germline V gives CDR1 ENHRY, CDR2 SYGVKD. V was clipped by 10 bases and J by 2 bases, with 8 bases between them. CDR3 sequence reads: CATRQQETQYF. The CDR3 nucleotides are TGTGCCACCCGACAGCAAGAGACCCAGTACTTC.

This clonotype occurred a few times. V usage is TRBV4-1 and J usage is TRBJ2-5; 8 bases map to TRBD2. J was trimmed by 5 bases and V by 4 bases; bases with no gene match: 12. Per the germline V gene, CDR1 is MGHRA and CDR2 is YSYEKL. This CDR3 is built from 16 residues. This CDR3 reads CASSPGGFAGVETQYF. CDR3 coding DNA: TGCGCCAGCAGCCCGGGAGGGTTCGCGGGAGTCGAGACCCAGTACTTC.

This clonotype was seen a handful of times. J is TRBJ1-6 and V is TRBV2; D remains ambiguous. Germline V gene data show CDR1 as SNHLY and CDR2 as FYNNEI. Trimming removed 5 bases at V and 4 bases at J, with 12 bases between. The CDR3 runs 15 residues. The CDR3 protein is CASSLGPGYNSPLHF. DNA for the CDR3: TGTGCCAGCAGTCTAGGACCGGGGTATAATTCACCCCTCCACTTT.

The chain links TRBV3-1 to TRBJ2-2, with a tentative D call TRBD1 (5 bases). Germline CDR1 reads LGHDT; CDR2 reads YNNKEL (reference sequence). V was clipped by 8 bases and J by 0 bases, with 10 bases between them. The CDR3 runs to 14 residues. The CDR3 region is CASAGASNTGELFF. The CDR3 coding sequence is TGTGCCAGCGCTGGGGCCTCGAACACCGGGGAGCTGTTTTTT.

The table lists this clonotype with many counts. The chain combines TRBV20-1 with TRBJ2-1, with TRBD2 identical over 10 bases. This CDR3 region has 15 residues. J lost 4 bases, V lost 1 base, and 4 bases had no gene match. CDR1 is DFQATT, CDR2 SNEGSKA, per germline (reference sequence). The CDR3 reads CSARVPGLAYNEQFF. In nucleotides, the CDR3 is TGCAGTGCTAGAGTACCGGGACTAGCGTACAATGAGCAGTTCTTC.

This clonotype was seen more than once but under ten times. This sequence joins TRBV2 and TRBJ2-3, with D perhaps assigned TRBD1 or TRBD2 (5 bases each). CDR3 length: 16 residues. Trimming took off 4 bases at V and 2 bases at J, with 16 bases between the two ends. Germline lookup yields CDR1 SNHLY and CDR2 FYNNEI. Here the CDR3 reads CASSGYGARYTDTQYF. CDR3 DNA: TGTGCCAGCAGTGGATACGGGGCGCGATACACAGATACGCAGTATTTT.

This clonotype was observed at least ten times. The chain's CDR3 is CASSQETLWAASSYNEQFF. The CDR3 DNA sequence: TGTGCCAGCAGCCAAGAGACCCTTTGGGCGGCGAGCTCCTACAATGAGCAGTTCTTC. This chain links TRBV4-2 with TRBJ2-1; no reliable D call. The V and J ends lost 0 bases and 0 bases respectively, with 18 bases between them. This CDR3 has 19 amino acids. Per germline, CDR1 LGHNA and CDR2 YNFKEQ.

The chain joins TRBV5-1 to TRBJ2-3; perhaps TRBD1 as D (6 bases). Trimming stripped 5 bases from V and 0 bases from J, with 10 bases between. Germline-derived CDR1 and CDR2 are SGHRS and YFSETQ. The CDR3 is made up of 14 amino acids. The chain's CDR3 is CASSFQGSTDTQYF. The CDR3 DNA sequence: TGCGCCAGCAGTTTTCAGGGGAGCACAGATACGCAGTATTTT.

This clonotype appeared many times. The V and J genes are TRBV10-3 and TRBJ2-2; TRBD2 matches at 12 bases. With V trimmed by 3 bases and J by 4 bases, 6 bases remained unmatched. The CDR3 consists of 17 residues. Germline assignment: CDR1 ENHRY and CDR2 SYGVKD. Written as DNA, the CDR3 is TGTGCCATCAGTGATCCCGGACTAGCGGGGATCACCGGGGAGCTGTTTTTT. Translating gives CAISDPGLAGITGELFF.

The CDR3 reads CASSTSPSYEQYF. The CDR3 DNA reads as TGTGCCAGCAGTACCTCGCCCTCCTACGAGCAGTACTTC. This chain joins TRBV28 and TRBJ2-7; no clear D gene. V was clipped by 5 bases and J by 0 bases, with 8 bases between them. Looked up from germline, CDR1 is MDHEN and CDR2 is SYDVKM. CDR3 length: 13 amino acids. The full variable domain, its missing parts supplied by reference TRBV28 and TRBJ2-7, is DVKVTQSSRYLVKRTGEKVFLECVQDMDHENMFWYRQDPGLGLRLIYFSYDVKMKEKGDIPEGYSVSREKKERFSLILESASTNQTSMYLCASSTSPSYEQYFGPGTRLTVT.

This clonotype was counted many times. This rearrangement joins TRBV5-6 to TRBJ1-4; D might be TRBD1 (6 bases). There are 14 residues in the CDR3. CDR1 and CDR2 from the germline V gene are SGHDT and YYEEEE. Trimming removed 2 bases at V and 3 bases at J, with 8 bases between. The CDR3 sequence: CASSLGGANEKLFF. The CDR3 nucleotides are TGTGCCAGCAGCTTAGGGGGGGCTAATGAAAAACTGTTTTTT.

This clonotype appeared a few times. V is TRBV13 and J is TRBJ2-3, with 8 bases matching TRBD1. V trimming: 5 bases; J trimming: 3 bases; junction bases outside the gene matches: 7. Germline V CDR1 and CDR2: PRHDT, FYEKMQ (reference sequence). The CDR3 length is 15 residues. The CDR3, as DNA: TGTGCCAGCAGCCGGGGGACAGGCCCAACAGATACGCAGTATTTT. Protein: CASSRGTGPTDTQYF.

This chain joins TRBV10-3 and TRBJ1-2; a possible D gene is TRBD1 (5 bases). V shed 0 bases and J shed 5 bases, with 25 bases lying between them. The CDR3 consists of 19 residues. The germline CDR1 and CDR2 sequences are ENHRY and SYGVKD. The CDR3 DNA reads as TGTGCCATCAGTGAGTCCCCTCCGGGACCCCTAACAGCCTGGTATGGCTACACCTTC. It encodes CAISESPPGPLTAWYGYTF.

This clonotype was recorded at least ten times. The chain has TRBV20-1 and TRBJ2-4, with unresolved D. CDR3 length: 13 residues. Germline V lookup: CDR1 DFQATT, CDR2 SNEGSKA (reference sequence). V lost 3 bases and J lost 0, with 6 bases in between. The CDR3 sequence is CSASHIAKNIQYF. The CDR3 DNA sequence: TGCAGTGCTAGTCACATAGCCAAAAACATTCAGTACTTC.

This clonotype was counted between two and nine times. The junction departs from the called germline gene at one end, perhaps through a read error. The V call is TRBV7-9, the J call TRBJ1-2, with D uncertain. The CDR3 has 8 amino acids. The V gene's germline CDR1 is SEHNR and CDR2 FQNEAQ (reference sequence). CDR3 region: CASSLASF. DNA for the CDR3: TGTGCCAGCAGCTTAGCCTCCTTC.

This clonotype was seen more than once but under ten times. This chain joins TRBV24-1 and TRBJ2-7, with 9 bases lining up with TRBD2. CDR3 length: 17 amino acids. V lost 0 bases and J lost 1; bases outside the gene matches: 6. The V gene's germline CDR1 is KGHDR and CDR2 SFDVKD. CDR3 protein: CATSDLRVSGRSYEQYF. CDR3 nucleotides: TGTGCCACCAGTGATTTGCGGGTTAGCGGGAGATCCTACGAGCAGTACTTC.

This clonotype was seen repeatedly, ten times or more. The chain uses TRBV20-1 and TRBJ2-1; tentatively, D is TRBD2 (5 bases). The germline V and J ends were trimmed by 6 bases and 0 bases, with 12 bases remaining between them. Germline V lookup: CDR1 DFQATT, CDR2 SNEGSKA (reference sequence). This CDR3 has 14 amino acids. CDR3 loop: CSAPRASSYNEQFF. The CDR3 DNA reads TGCAGTGCCCCGAGGGCGAGCTCCTACAATGAGCAGTTCTTC.

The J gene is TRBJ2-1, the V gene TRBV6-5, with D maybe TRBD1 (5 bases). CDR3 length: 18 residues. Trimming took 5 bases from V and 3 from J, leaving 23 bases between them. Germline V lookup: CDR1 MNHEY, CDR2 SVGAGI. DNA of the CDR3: TGTGCCAGCAGTACTACGACAAAGGGATTCGGACACTACAATGAGCAGTTCTTC. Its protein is CASSTTTKGFGHYNEQFF.

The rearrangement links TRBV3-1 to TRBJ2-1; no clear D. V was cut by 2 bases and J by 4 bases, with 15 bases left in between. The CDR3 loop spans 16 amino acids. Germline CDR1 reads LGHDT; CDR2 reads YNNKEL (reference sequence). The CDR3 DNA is TGTGCCAGCAGCCAATGGCGACGGAGCCCTTACAATGAGCAGTTCTTC. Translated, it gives CASSQWRRSPYNEQFF.

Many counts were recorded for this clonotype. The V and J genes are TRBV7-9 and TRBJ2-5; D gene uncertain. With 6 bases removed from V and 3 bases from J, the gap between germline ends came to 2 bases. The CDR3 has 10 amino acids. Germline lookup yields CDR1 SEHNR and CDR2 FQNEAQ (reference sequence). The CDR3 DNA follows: TGTGCCAGCAGAAAAGAGACCCAGTACTTC. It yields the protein CASRKETQYF.